Shown below are 6 T cell receptor beta chains from a single sample sequenced in a study of glioma-infiltrating T cells after dendritic cell vaccination. Documented time point: after dendritic cell vaccination, including at tumor progression/relapse. TCRdb keeps only in-frame clones here, not all; method: immunoSEQ multiplex PCR. The profile shows about 99,000 clones, around 80% of them singletons. The specimen comprised blood, sampled after dendritic cell vaccination. Receptors originate from a human donor with glioblastoma.

This rearrangement joins TRBV9 to TRBJ2-1; 10 bases line up with TRBD2. Germline assignment: CDR1 SGDLS and CDR2 YYNGEE. The CDR3 is 17 residues long. Trimming cost V 4 bases and J 4 bases; bases outside gene matches: 11. CDR3 sequence: CASSPRIVAGGYNEQFF. CDR3 DNA: TGTGCCAGCAGCCCCCGTATAGTAGCGGGGGGTTACAATGAGCAGTTCTTC.

The sample holds many counts of this clone. CDR3 bases: TGTGCCAGCAGCGGAGTGAGCAAAGAAGCTTTCTTT. Its protein product is CASSGVSKEAFF. This rearrangement joins TRBV2 to TRBJ1-1; D not resolved. CDR3 size: 12 residues. CDR1 and CDR2 from the germline V gene are SNHLY and FYNNEI. V was cut by 6 bases and J by 8 bases, with 13 bases left in between.

The gene calls are TRBV29-1 and TRBJ1-1; 10 bases are shared with TRBD1. The germline CDR1 and CDR2 sequences are SQVTM and ANQGSEA. V lost 7 bases, J lost 3 bases, and 2 bases stayed unmatched. The CDR3 runs 12 residues. Here the CDR3 reads CSAGTGDTEAFF. CDR3 coding DNA: TGCAGCGCAGGGACAGGGGACACTGAAGCTTTCTTT.

V is TRBV7-8 and J is TRBJ2-6, with 8 bases matching TRBD1. J was trimmed by 0 bases and V by 7 bases; bases with no gene match: 14. The CDR3 extends over 19 amino acids. Germline V gene sequence: CDR1 SGHVS, CDR2 FQNEAQ. The CDR3 coding sequence is TGTGCCAGCAACTACTTAGTGACAGGGGAACACTCTGGGGCCAACGTCCTGACTTTC. Its translation: CASNYLVTGEHSGANVLTF.

The gene calls are TRBV6-6 and TRBJ1-2, with D uncertain. V lost 4 bases and J lost 8, with 8 bases in between. The CDR3 contains 11 residues. Looked up from germline, CDR1 is MNHNY and CDR2 is SVGAGI (reference sequence). CDR3 sequence (DNA): TGTGCCAGCAGTTCCTTCTCGGGCTACACCTTC. Translating gives CASSSFSGYTF.

The chain is built from TRBV6-1 and TRBJ2-7; TRBD2 matches 13 bases. The CDR3 sequence is 14 residues long. Germline V CDR1 and CDR2: MNHNS, SASEGT. After removal of 6 bases from V and 3 bases from J, the junction contained 2 bases not matched to a gene. In DNA form, the CDR3 reads TGTGCCAGCAGAGGACTAGCGGGGGACTACGAGCAGTACTTC. Amino acids: CASRGLAGDYEQYF.